This T cell receptor beta chain came from a study of OX40 agonist ivuxolimab in advanced cancers. Study details: Every 2 weeks, patients received ivuxolimab intravenously, dosed at 0.01 to 10 mg/kg. General study findings and limits: CD8+ T cells averaged more expanded clones than CD4+.

TCRdb's copy holds only in-frame clones and misses some; the assay was immunoSEQ multiplex PCR. The sample consists of some 69,000 clones, approximately 91% of them appearing once. Concerning this clone: Its antigen is unidentified.

The TCR originated in an adult with an advanced solid tumor such as melanoma, head and neck, liver or kidney cancer. The specimen was CD4+ or CD8+ T cells sorted from blood, collected in a trial of the OX40 agonist ivuxolimab.

The CDR3: CASSGVHPQSEQYF. CDR3 nucleotide sequence: TGTGCCAGCAGTGGGGTCCATCCCCAGAGCGAGCAGTACTTC. This rearrangement joins TRBV6-5 to TRBJ2-7; no definite D call. Germline V lookup: CDR1 MNHEY, CDR2 SVGAGI. CDR3 length: 14 amino acids. The germline V and J ends were trimmed by 5 bases and 6 bases, with 17 bases remaining between them.